The 17 T cell receptor beta chains below all came from one sample that was sequenced in a study of blood T cells in healthy people across ages. The authors ran a second PCR of roughly 6 to 11 cycles using a sample-barcoded 5' primer and a J-beta primer mix. TCRdb used MiXCR to reprocess the 5' RACE reads, holding one entry per CDR3 protein. This sample has roughly 830,000 distinct CDR3 sequences, with around two thirds found just once. The sequenced material came from blood. The source of these receptors is a man between 25 and 39 years old in good health.

The chain carries TRBV6-5 and TRBJ1-2; D is ambiguous. This CDR3 is 16 amino acids long. The V gene lost 2 bases and the J gene lost 7 bases, with 20 bases spanning the gap. Germline V gene data show CDR1 as MNHEY and CDR2 as SVGAGI. CDR3 region: CASSYVLRGPASGYTF. Here the CDR3 DNA reads TGTGCCAGCAGTTACGTCCTCCGCGGACCGGCAAGTGGCTACACCTTC.

CDR3: CAISRTLMGGTSTDTQYF. The CDR3 DNA sequence: TGTGCCATCAGCCGGACCCTCATGGGGGGGACGAGCACAGATACGCAGTATTTT. V gene TRBV10-3 combines with J gene TRBJ2-3; TRBD2 matches at 7 bases. V lost 6 bases to trimming and J lost 0 bases; unmatched junction nucleotides: 15. This CDR3 has 18 residues. CDR1 and CDR2 (germline): ENHRY, SYGVKD.

The rearrangement uses TRBV6-5 and TRBJ2-5; D is tentatively TRBD1 or TRBD2 (5 bases each). Trimming took off 2 bases at V and 6 bases at J, with 16 bases between the two ends. Germline CDR1 is MNHEY and CDR2 is SVGAGI. This CDR3 region has 15 residues. The CDR3 DNA is TGTGCCAGCAGTTACAAGGGACCGGATTGGAAGACCCAGTACTTC. Encoded protein: CASSYKGPDWKTQYF.

The chain links TRBV4-2 to TRBJ2-7, with 10 positions matching TRBD1. After removal of 4 bases from V and 4 bases from J, the junction contained 13 bases not matched to a gene. CDR3 length: 17 residues. Per germline, CDR1 LGHNA and CDR2 YNFKEQ. CDR3 nucleotide sequence: TGTGCCAGCAGCCCATCCGGGACAGGGGACTTTGGTTACGAGCAGTACTTC. Translation: CASSPSGTGDFGYEQYF.

The chain employs TRBV15 and TRBJ2-3; 9 nucleotides agree with TRBD2. Germline trimming cut 4 bases from V and 6 bases from J; bases unmatched to any gene: 14. CDR1 LNHNV and CDR2 YYDKDF come from the germline V gene (reference sequence). This CDR3 has 17 residues. CDR3 nucleotide sequence: TGTGCCACCAGCAACGTTCAGCGGGGGGCGTCCCTGGATACGCAGTATTTT. Encoded protein: CATSNVQRGASLDTQYF.

The V call is TRBV4-1, the J call TRBJ2-1, with a possible D match to TRBD1 (5 bases). Trimming cost V 2 bases and J 5 bases, with 10 bases left between them. CDR3 length: 14 amino acids. The germline gives CDR1 MGHRA, CDR2 YSYEKL. In DNA, the CDR3 is TGCGCCAGCAGCCAACGAAGACAGAACAATGAGCAGTTCTTC. Its translation: CASSQRRQNNEQFF.

CDR3 DNA: TGTGCCACACAACAGGGGGCTGAAGCTTTCTTT. It specifies CATQQGAEAFF. V usage is TRBV6-2 or TRBV6-3 and J usage is TRBJ1-1; 8 bases line up with TRBD1. Germline CDR1 MNHEY, CDR2 SVGEGT. Unmatched junction bases numbered 4, after V lost 10 bases and J lost 6 bases. This CDR3 is 11 amino acids long.

This clonotype was recorded once. The gene calls are TRBV11-1 and TRBJ2-4; D is perhaps TRBD1 or TRBD2 (5 bases each). The CDR3 spans 15 residues. Trimming took off 3 bases at V and 1 base at J, with 10 bases between the two ends. Germline CDR1 reads SGHAT; CDR2 reads FQDESV (reference sequence). CDR3 region: CASSFTEGAKNIQYF. CDR3 coding DNA: TGTGCCAGCAGCTTTACAGAGGGGGCCAAAAACATTCAGTACTTC.

The genes are TRBV6-5 and TRBJ2-1; possibly TRBD1 for D (7 bases). This CDR3 is built from 15 residues. Trimming removed 4 bases at V and 1 base at J, with 11 bases between. From germline, CDR1 is MNHEY and CDR2 SVGAGI. The CDR3 is CASSLQGTSYNEQFF. For the CDR3, the DNA is TGTGCCAGCAGTTTACAGGGGACTTCCTACAATGAGCAGTTCTTC.

As regards this clonotype: The junction and the germline gene differ at one end; a read error may be behind it. The chain employs TRBV7-2 and TRBJ2-3; either TRBD1 or TRBD2 may fit D (6 bases each). Germline-derived CDR1 and CDR2 are SGHTA and FQGNSA. This CDR3 region has 16 residues. The CDR3 nucleotides are TGTGCCGGCAGCTTATGGCGAGGGGGGCGAACAGATGCGCAGTATTTT. The encoded protein is CAGSLWRGGRTDAQYF.

This chain links TRBV7-3 with TRBJ2-1; D ambiguous. V was cut by 4 bases and J by 0 bases, with 10 bases left in between. The CDR3 has 15 residues. Germline CDR1 and CDR2: SGHTA and FQGTGA. CDR3 nucleotides: TGTGCCAGCAGCTCCACCCCGAGCTCCTACAATGAGCAGTTCTTC. This gives the protein CASSSTPSSYNEQFF.

This clonotype showed up just once. The J gene is TRBJ2-3, the V gene TRBV20-1; no definite D call. V lost 3 bases and J 2 bases, leaving 12 bases between the germline ends. Germline loops: CDR1 DFQATT, CDR2 SNEGSKA (reference sequence). The CDR3 extends over 14 amino acids. CDR3 loop: CSASKLEATDTQYF. In nucleotides, the CDR3 is TGCAGTGCTAGTAAGCTGGAAGCCACAGATACGCAGTATTTT.

The chain is built from TRBV3-1 and TRBJ2-7, with D possibly being TRBD2 (5 bases). The CDR3 spans 14 residues. Trimming left V 2 bases short and J 5 bases short, with 13 bases between. The germline V gene has CDR1 LGHDT and CDR2 YNNKEL (reference sequence). CDR3 in DNA: TGTGCCAGCAGCCAACGGGGAAGCGACGACGAGCAGTACTTC. Protein sequence: CASSQRGSDDEQYF.

The chain uses TRBV5-5 and TRBJ1-2; tentatively, D is TRBD1 (5 bases). This CDR3 has 17 amino acids. CDR1 is SGHKS and CDR2 is YYEKEE in the germline V gene (reference sequence). Trimming took off 0 bases at V and 3 bases at J, with 18 bases between the two ends. The CDR3 bases are TGTGCCAGCAGCTTGGATGCAGGGATCCCTGCTGACTATGGCTACACCTTC. It yields the protein CASSLDAGIPADYGYTF.

This chain links TRBV4-2 with TRBJ2-6; the D is unclear. V was clipped by 4 bases and J by 0 bases, with 7 bases between them. CDR1 LGHNA and CDR2 YNFKEQ come from the germline V gene. The CDR3 is 15 residues long. The CDR3 nucleotides read TGTGCCAGCAGCCCTAGGAACTCTGGGGCCAACGTCCTGACTTTC. This codes for CASSPRNSGANVLTF.

This sequence joins TRBV4-1 and TRBJ2-1; possibly TRBD2 for D (7 bases). V lost 2 bases and J lost 10, with 12 bases in between. The CDR3 has 13 residues. Per germline, CDR1 MGHRA and CDR2 YSYEKL. CDR3 sequence: CASSQLPGGEQFF. CDR3 nucleotides: TGCGCCAGCAGCCAACTTCCGGGGGGCGAGCAGTTCTTC.

The chain is built from TRBV4-3 and TRBJ2-4; no definite D call. Matching the DNA end better, TRBJ2-7 makes the J call doubtful. This CDR3 is built from 18 residues. CDR1 and CDR2 from the germline V gene are LGHNA and YSLEER. CDR3 nucleotide sequence: TGCGCCAGCAGCCAAGATCCGGCTCACAGCGATACTACCTACGAGCAGTACTTC. Its protein product is CASSQDPAHSDTTYEQYF.